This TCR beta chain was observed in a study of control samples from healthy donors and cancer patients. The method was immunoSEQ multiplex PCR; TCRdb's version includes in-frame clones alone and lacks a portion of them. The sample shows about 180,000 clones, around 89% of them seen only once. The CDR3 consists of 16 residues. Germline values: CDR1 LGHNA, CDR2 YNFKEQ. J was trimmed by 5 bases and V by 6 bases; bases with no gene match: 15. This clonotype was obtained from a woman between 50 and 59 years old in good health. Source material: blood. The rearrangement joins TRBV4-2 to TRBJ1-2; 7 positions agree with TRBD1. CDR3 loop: CASRKSPGQRDYGYTF. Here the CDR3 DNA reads TGTGCCAGCAGGAAATCCCCGGGACAGAGGGATTATGGCTACACCTTC.